The TCR beta chain under discussion was sequenced for a study of Graves' ophthalmopathy and Graves' hyperthyroidism. 16 amino acids form the CDR3, both terminal residues included. Germline CDR1 SGHTA, CDR2 FQGNSA. Details on this clonotype: The DNA is left out, because the CDR3 cannot be placed on it with certainty; the CDR3 is given as TCRdb lists it.

The PBMCs originated from roughly 11 ml of fresh peripheral blood. TCR beta CDR3 regions were amplified from RNA transcripts. First-round RT-PCR used HTBI primers; second-round multiplex PCR followed. A single record per CDR3 protein comes from TCRdb applying MiXCR to the multiplex PCR reads. The sample has around 600,000 distinct CDR3 sequences, roughly 41% seen once; the top ten hold 2.5% to 3.5%. Sequencing was done on a sample of peripheral blood. The receptor's source is an adult man with Graves' ophthalmopathy. The genes are TRBV7-2 and TRBJ2-7; the D segment call TRBD1 is taken from the table without a DNA check. The CDR3: CASSPVGPGTVYEHYF.